Listed below are T cell receptor beta chains from one sample, sequenced in a study of shared clonotypes between healthy human individuals. Some clones are missing from TCRdb's copy, which holds only in-frame ones; the method was immunoSEQ multiplex PCR. Seen here are about 2.1 million clones, roughly 93% observed once, and the top ten hold 1.5% to 2%. Sequencing was performed on naive CD8+ T cells from PBMCs. The receptors come from a man between 18 and 35 years old in good health. Some clones in this sample may be carry-over from other donors' samples. The CDR3 runs from the conserved cysteine through the conserved F or W. The D gene is left open where the match is weak. Rows give clone size only sometimes, using once, few, many, or a class for an expanded clone.

V gene	D gene	clone size	J gene	CDR3 DNA	CDR3 protein
TRBV7-9	.	.	TRBJ2-6	TGTGCCAGCAGCTTGGGCCAGGGACTGCATGGGGCCAACGTCCTGACTTTC	CASSLGQGLHGANVLTF
TRBV4-3	.	.	TRBJ2-2	TGCGCCAGCAGCCAGAGGGAAGGGGAGCTGTTTTTT	CASSQREGELFF
TRBV7-8	.	.	TRBJ1-2	TGTGCCAGCAGCTTAGTTGGTACCACGCCGGACGGCTACACCTTC	CASSLVGTTPDGYTF
TRBV2	.	.	TRBJ2-7	TGTGCCAGCAGTGAACGGGCAATCCACGAGCAGTACTTC	CASSERAIHEQYF
TRBV2	.	.	TRBJ1-5	TGTGCCAGCAGTGACGTGGTTCAGGGCAATCAGCCCCAGCATTTT	CASSDVVQGNQPQHF
TRBV7-9	.	.	TRBJ1-5	TGTGCCAGCAGCTTAGGAGCTGGGAATCAGCCCCAGCATTTT	CASSLGAGNQPQHF
TRBV28	TRBD1	.	TRBJ1-5	TGTGCCAGCAGTTTCCACAGGGGGGGGGATCAGCCCCAGCATTTT	CASSFHRGGDQPQHF
TRBV4-1	TRBD2	.	TRBJ2-2	TGCGCCAGCAGCCAACGGCAGCGGGAGGCTTGGGACACCGGGGAGCTGTTTTTT	CASSQRQREAWDTGELFF
TRBV11-2	.	.	TRBJ2-5	TGTGCCAGCAGCTTAGCGGGGCGGTACCAAGAGACCCAGTACTTC	CASSLAGRYQETQYF
TRBV10-2	TRBD1	.	TRBJ2-2	TGCGCCAGCAGTGACCCCAGACAGGGCGTTAACACCGGGGAGCTGTTTTTT	CASSDPRQGVNTGELFF
TRBV7-8	.	.	TRBJ2-1	TGTGCCAGCAGCTTAGACTGGCGGGACAACTCCAATGAGCAGTTCTTC	CASSLDWRDNSNEQFF
TRBV28	TRBD1	.	TRBJ2-3	TGTGCCAGCAGTCGCGGACAGGGAAGCACAGATACGCAGTATTTT	CASSRGQGSTDTQYF
TRBV28	TRBD1	.	TRBJ2-5	TGTGCCAGCACCTTGGGACAGGGTCGCCAAGAGACCCAGTACTTC	CASTLGQGRQETQYF
TRBV19	.	.	TRBJ2-1	TGTGCCAGTAGTACCAGCGGCTACTACATGAATGAGCAGTTCTTC	CASSTSGYYMNEQFF
TRBV9	.	.	TRBJ1-1	TGTGCCAGCAGCTACACCCCGGACAGAGAAGCTTTCTTT	CASSYTPDREAFF
TRBV28	.	.	TRBJ2-7	TGTGCCAGCAGTACCACTCTCGAGCAGTACTTC	CASSTTLEQYF
TRBV27	.	.	TRBJ2-3	TGTGCCAGCCGTACAGGGTTACGAGGGGCAGATACGCAGTATTTT	CASRTGLRGADTQYF
TRBV6-6	TRBD1	.	TRBJ1-1	TGTGCCAGCAGTTACGACAGGGTCCCTTTCTTT	CASSYDRVPFF
TRBV13	.	.	TRBJ2-5	TGTGCCAGCAGCTTAGGGGGCTGGGAGACCCAGTACTTC	CASSLGGWETQYF
TRBV10-2	TRBD2	.	TRBJ2-3	TGCGCCAGCAGTGTAGTGCTGGGGGGGGATACGCAGTATTTT	CASSVVLGGDTQYF
TRBV5-6	.	.	TRBJ1-1	TGTGCCAGCAGCCCTTCCCCCGAGGGTGAAGCTTTCTTT	CASSPSPEGEAFF
TRBV5-6	TRBD2	.	TRBJ2-7	TGTGCCAGCAGCTTGGCGGGACTAGCCTACGAGCAGTACTTC	CASSLAGLAYEQYF
TRBV7-9	.	.	TRBJ1-1	TGTGCCAGCAGCTTAGGTGGCAGGCGGGAGAACACTGAAGCTTTCTTT	CASSLGGRRENTEAFF
TRBV29-1	TRBD1	once	TRBJ2-5	TGCAGCGTTGTTTGGGGGACAGGCCCCCTCCAAGAGACCCAGTACTTC	CSVVWGTGPLQETQYF
TRBV7-9	.	.	TRBJ2-7	TGTGCCAGCAGCTTAGTCGGCGGAGCTGCCTACGAGCAGTACTTC	CASSLVGGAAYEQYF
TRBV5-1	.	.	TRBJ2-7	TGCGCCAGCCGTCGGGGCAGGGAGACTGACGAGCAGTACTTC	CASRRGRETDEQYF
TRBV29-1	TRBD1	.	TRBJ2-7	TGCAGCGTCGACAGGGGATACGAGCAGTACTTC	CSVDRGYEQYF
TRBV15	TRBD2	.	TRBJ2-3	TGTGCCACCAGCAGAGATGGAACTAGCGGGCATCACACAGATACGCAGTATTTT	CATSRDGTSGHHTDTQYF
TRBV27	.	.	TRBJ1-1	TGTGCCAGCAGTTTAGGGACGTACACTGAAGCTTTCTTT	CASSLGTYTEAFF
TRBV27	.	.	TRBJ2-1	TGTGCCAGCGGGACACGCTCCTACAATGAGCAGTTCTTC	CASGTRSYNEQFF
TRBV28	.	.	TRBJ1-4	TGTGCCAGCGTTAAAAGGGCAACTAATGAAAAACTGTTTTTT	CASVKRATNEKLFF
TRBV29-1	.	.	TRBJ1-2	TGCAGCGTTGAAGCAGGAGTCTATGGCTACACCTTC	CSVEAGVYGYTF